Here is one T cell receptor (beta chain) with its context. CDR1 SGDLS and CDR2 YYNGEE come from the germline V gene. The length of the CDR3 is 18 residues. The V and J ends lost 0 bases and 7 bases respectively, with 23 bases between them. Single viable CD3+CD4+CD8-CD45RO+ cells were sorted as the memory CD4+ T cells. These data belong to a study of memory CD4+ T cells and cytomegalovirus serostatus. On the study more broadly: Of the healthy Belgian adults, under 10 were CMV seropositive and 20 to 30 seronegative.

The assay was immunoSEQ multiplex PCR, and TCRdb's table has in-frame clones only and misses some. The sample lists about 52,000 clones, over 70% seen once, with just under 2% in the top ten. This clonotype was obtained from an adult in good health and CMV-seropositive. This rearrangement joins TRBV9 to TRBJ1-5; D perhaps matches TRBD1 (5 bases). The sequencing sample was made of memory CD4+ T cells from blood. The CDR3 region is CASSVEVQGRLIFQPQHF. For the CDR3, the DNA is TGTGCCAGCAGCGTAGAGGTCCAGGGTCGGTTAATATTCCAGCCCCAGCATTTT.